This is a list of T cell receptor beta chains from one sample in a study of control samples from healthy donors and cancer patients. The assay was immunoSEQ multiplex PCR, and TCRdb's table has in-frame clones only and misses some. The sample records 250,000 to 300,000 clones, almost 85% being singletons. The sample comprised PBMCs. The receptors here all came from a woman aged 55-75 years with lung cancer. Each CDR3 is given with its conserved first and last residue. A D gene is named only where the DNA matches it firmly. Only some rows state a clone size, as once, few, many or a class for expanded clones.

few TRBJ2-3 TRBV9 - CASSTGGPDTQYF TGTGCCAGCAGCACAGGCGGCCCCGATACGCAGTATTTT
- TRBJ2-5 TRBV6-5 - CATEQGGTQYF TGTGCCACCGAGCAGGGAGGGACCCAGTACTTC
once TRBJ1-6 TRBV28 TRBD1 CASSSGQGNNSPLHF TGTGCCAGCAGTTCCGGACAGGGCAATAATTCACCCCTCCACTTT
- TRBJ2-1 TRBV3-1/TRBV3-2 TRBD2 CASSPRSVGSSGSYNEQFF TGTGCCAGCAGCCCGCGAAGCGTTGGATCTAGCGGGAGTTACAATGAGCAGTTCTTC
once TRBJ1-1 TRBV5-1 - CASWETGNTEAFF TGCGCCAGCTGGGAAACGGGAAACACTGAAGCTTTCTTT
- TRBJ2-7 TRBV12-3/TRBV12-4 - CASSLGSSYEQYF TGTGCCAGCAGTTTAGGGAGCTCCTACGAGCAGTACTTC
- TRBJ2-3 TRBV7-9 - CASSLGMRTDTQYF TGTGCCAGCAGCTTAGGGATGCGGACAGATACGCAGTATTTT
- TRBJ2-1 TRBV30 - CAWNLRGSSHNEQFF TGTGCCTGGAACCTGAGAGGGAGTAGCCACAATGAGCAGTTCTTC
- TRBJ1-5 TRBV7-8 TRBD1 CASSPLGTGNQPQHF TGTGCCAGCAGCCCACTCGGGACAGGGAACCAGCCCCAGCATTTT
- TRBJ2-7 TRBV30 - CAWRARGIFPYEQYF TGTGCCTGGAGAGCCCGGGGCATCTTTCCCTACGAGCAGTACTTC
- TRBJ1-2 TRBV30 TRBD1 CAWTSDRAGGYTF TGTGCCTGGACTTCGGACAGGGCTGGTGGCTACACCTTC
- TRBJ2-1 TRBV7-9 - CASSLGLSDYNEQFF TGTGCCAGCAGCCTAGGCCTTTCGGACTACAATGAGCAGTTCTTC
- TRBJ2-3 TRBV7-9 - CASSLLVGTDTQYF TGTGCCAGCAGCTTATTAGTCGGCACAGATACGCAGTATTTT
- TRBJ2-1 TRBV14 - CASSQDLRDWAAIDEQFF TGTGCCAGCAGCCAAGATCTCCGGGACTGGGCCGCCATCGATGAGCAGTTCTTC
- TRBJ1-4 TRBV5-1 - CASGVEGATNEKLFF TGCGCCAGCGGTGTAGAGGGTGCAACTAATGAAAAACTGTTTTTT
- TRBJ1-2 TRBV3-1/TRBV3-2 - CASSQDGAGGSYGYTF TGTGCCAGCAGCCAAGATGGGGCGGGCGGGAGCTATGGCTACACCTTC
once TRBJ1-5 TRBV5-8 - CASPLGGNQPQHF TGTGCCAGCCCGCTAGGGGGTAATCAGCCCCAGCATTTT
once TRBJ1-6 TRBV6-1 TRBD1 CASTPGQFNSPLHF TGTGCCAGCACCCCGGGACAGTTTAATTCACCCCTCCACTTT
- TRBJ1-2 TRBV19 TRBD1 CASSTLQGAPGGYTF TGTGCCAGTAGTACGTTACAGGGGGCCCCCGGCGGCTACACCTTC
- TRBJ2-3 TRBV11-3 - CASSLDPYTDTQYF TGTGCCAGCAGCCTCGACCCCTACACAGATACGCAGTATTTT
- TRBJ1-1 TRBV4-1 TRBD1 CASSQSGQGAWGTEAFF TGCGCCAGCAGCCAATCCGGACAGGGGGCGTGGGGCACTGAAGCTTTCTTT
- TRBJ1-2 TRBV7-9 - CASSPSVTVNYGYTF TGTGCCAGCAGCCCGAGCGTTACGGTCAACTATGGCTACACCTTC
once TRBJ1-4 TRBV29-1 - CSVGFWPRNEKLFF TGCAGCGTTGGGTTTTGGCCGAGAAATGAAAAACTGTTTTTT
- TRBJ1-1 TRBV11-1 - CASSFSGGANTEAFF TGTGCCAGCAGCTTTTCTGGGGGGGCGAACACTGAAGCTTTCTTT
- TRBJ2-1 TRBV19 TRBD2 CASTALAGGYNEQFF TGTGCCAGTACCGCACTAGCGGGGGGGTACAATGAGCAGTTCTTC